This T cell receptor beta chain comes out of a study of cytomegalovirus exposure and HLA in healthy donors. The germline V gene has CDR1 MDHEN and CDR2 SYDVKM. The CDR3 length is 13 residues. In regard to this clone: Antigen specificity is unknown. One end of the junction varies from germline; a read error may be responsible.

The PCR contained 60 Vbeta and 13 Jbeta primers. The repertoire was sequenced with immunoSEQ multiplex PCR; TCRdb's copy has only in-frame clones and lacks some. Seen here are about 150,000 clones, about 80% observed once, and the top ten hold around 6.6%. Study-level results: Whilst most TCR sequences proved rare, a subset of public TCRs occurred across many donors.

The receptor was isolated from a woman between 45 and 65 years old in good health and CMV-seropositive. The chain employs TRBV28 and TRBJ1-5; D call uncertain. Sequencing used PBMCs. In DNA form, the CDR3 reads TGTGCCGGCAGACGGGATAGCAATCAGCCCCAGCATTTT. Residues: CAGRRDSNQPQHF.